The entry that follows covers one T cell receptor (beta chain) sequence. The data were taken from a study of cytomegalovirus exposure and HLA in healthy donors. CDR1 is LNHDA and CDR2 is SQIVND in the germline V gene (reference sequence). The V and J ends lost 3 bases and 7 bases, in that order; junction bases with no gene match: 9. The CDR3 is made up of 15 amino acids. PCR was performed using 60 Vbeta and 13 Jbeta primers. Sequencing used immunoSEQ multiplex PCR; TCRdb keeps in-frame clones, though not all of them. The sample lists 130,000 or so clones, roughly three quarters seen once, with 0.94% in the top ten.

The chain is built from TRBV19 and TRBJ1-2; TRBD1 agrees at 9 bases. The clonotype originates from a woman aged 55-70 years in good health and CMV-seronegative. The sequenced sample was PBMCs. CDR3 region: CASSIPGTGYSGYTF. CDR3 nucleotide sequence: TGTGCCAGTAGTATTCCAGGGACAGGGTATAGTGGCTACACCTTC.